A single sample is the source of the 23 T cell receptor beta chains below, sequenced in a study of blood T cell repertoires in COVID-19. Measured with immunoSEQ multiplex PCR; TCRdb has only the in-frame clones, and not every one. The repertoire holds 310,000 or so clones, with 70% to 90% as singletons. Sequenced input: PBMCs or T cells enriched from blood (not recorded which). These receptors all come from a young woman who had recovered from COVID-19.

This chain uses TRBV18 with TRBJ2-1; 7 positions agree with TRBD2. The J segment lost 5 bases and the V segment lost 3 bases, leaving 4 bases of the junction unmatched. Germline-derived CDR1 and CDR2 are KGHSH and LQKENI. The CDR3 length is 14 residues. CDR3 bases: TGTGCCAGCTCACCTGGACTAGAGCACAATGAGCAGTTCTTC. This gives the protein CASSPGLEHNEQFF.

The chain uses TRBV11-2 and TRBJ1-2; 9 positions agree with TRBD1. CDR3 length equals 15 residues. CDR1 and CDR2 (germline): SGHAT, FQNNGV. V gave up 4 bases and J gave up 4 bases; unmatched junction bases: 7. In DNA form, the CDR3 reads TGTGCCAGCAGCTCACAGGGGGCTGTAGGCTATGGCTACACCTTC. Translated: CASSSQGAVGYGYTF.

In its sample, this clone was seen once. V is TRBV6-5 and J is TRBJ1-4, with TRBD1 as a possible D gene (5 bases). This CDR3 contains 15 residues. Deletions cut 5 bases from V and 2 bases from J, with 12 bases between. From germline, CDR1 is MNHEY and CDR2 SVGAGI. The CDR3 region has the DNA TGTGCCAGCAGTCAACAGGTCGGGACTAATGAAAAACTGTTTTTT. Protein: CASSQQVGTNEKLFF.

This chain uses TRBV4-1 with TRBJ2-3; 13 nucleotides line up with TRBD2. CDR1 MGHRA and CDR2 YSYEKL come from the germline V gene. The V segment lost 1 base and the J segment 1 base; nucleotides outside the gene matches: 8. The CDR3 loop spans 19 amino acids. The CDR3, as DNA: TGCGCCAGCAGCCAAGCCCGTTTACTAGCGGGGGGGGGCACAGATACGCAGTATTTT. It translates to CASSQARLLAGGGTDTQYF.

A note on this clone: The junction differs from germline at one of its ends, possibly a read error. Written as DNA, the CDR3 is TGTACCACCAGTGACCTTCAACAGGGCCAGCCCCAGCATTTT. Translation gives CTTSDLQQGQPQHF. V usage is TRBV24-1 and J usage is TRBJ1-5; perhaps TRBD1 as D (6 bases). Germline values: CDR1 KGHDR, CDR2 SFDVKD. CDR3 length equals 14 residues.

This clone appeared a single time. J is TRBJ1-2 and V is TRBV2, with 9 bases that match TRBD1. Trimming removed 2 bases from V and 8 bases from J; junction bases left unmatched: 6. This CDR3 region has 14 residues. From germline, CDR1 is SNHLY and CDR2 FYNNEI. The DNA for the CDR3 is TGTGCCAGCAGTGAACCCGGGACAGGGCGAGGCTACACCTTC. This encodes CASSEPGTGRGYTF.

The chain's CDR3 is CASSLFQGGPSGCNQPQHF. CDR3 DNA: TGTGCCAGCAGCTTATTCCAAGGGGGCCCCAGTGGGTGCAATCAGCCCCAGCATTTT. The V and J genes are TRBV7-3 and TRBJ1-5; TRBD1 matches 7 bases. The CDR3 runs to 19 residues. The germline CDR1 and CDR2 sequences are SGHTA and FQGTGA. V was clipped by 2 bases and J by 2 bases; unmatched bases: 15.

The chain employs TRBV19 and TRBJ1-1, with D tentatively TRBD1 (5 bases). The CDR3 extends over 15 amino acids. Germline loops: CDR1 LNHDA, CDR2 SQIVND (reference sequence). Trimming left V 1 base short and J 4 bases short, with 13 bases between. For the CDR3, the DNA is TGTGCCAGTAGTATAGCGACCAGGGCTGGCACTGAAGCTTTCTTT. Its protein is CASSIATRAGTEAFF.

This clone was seen once. This sequence joins TRBV19 and TRBJ1-3; D not resolved. The CDR3 is made up of 14 amino acids. V lost 3 bases and J 4 bases, leaving 10 bases between the germline ends. Germline CDR1 LNHDA, CDR2 SQIVND (reference sequence). This CDR3 reads CASSIREAGNTIYF. The CDR3 coding sequence is TGTGCCAGTAGTATCCGGGAGGCGGGAAACACCATATATTTT.

V and J are TRBV11-3 and TRBJ2-1, with D possibly TRBD1 on 6 matching bases. The CDR3 runs 13 residues. CDR1 and CDR2 (germline): SGHNT, YENEEA. The ends were cut back, 4 bases at V and 8 bases at J, with 12 bases in the middle. This CDR3 is CASSSRGGDEQFF. The CDR3 DNA reads as TGTGCCAGCAGCTCAAGAGGGGGAGATGAGCAGTTCTTC.

This chain joins TRBV30 and TRBJ2-7; 8 bases line up with TRBD1. V trimming: 2 bases; J trimming: 3 bases; junction bases outside the gene matches: 3. The CDR3 has 13 residues. Germline assignment: CDR1 GTSNPN and CDR2 SVGIG (reference sequence). This CDR3 reads CAWSQGAIYEQYF. CDR3 DNA: TGTGCCTGGAGTCAGGGGGCGATCTACGAGCAGTACTTC.

This chain connects TRBV19 to TRBJ1-1; D might be TRBD1 (5 bases). Germline V gene lookup returns CDR1 LNHDA and CDR2 SQIVND (reference sequence). V was cut by 5 bases and J by 4 bases, with 11 bases left in between. The CDR3 length is 13 residues. CDR3 amino acids: CASSAGLGTEAFF. The CDR3 DNA reads as TGTGCCAGTAGTGCGGGGCTGGGCACTGAAGCTTTCTTT. Complete variable domain (other parts from reference TRBV19 and TRBJ1-1): DGGITQSPKYLFRKEGQNVTLSCEQNLNHDAMYWYRQDPGQGLRLIYYSQIVNDFQKGDIAEGYSVSREKKESFPLTVTSAQKNPTAFYLCASSAGLGTEAFFGQGTRLTVV.

This chain links TRBV30 with TRBJ1-1; TRBD1 is a possible D gene (5 bases). Deletions cut 4 bases from V and 3 bases from J, with 9 bases between. Looked up from germline, CDR1 is GTSNPN and CDR2 is SVGIG (reference sequence). The CDR3 covers 12 residues. CDR3 loop: CAWKGVHTEAFF. The CDR3 DNA follows: TGTGCCTGGAAAGGGGTACACACTGAAGCTTTCTTT. Full variable domain (missing parts from reference TRBV30 and TRBJ1-1): SQTIHQWPATLVQPVGSPLSLECTVEGTSNPNLYWYRQAAGRGLQLLFYSVGIGQISSEVPQNLSASRPQDRQFILSSKKLLLSDSGFYLCAWKGVHTEAFFGQGTRLTVV.

The chain is built from TRBV6-5 and TRBJ1-4; D unresolved. This CDR3 spans 12 amino acids. The ends were cut back, 7 bases at V and 7 bases at J, with 10 bases in the middle. Germline V gene data show CDR1 as MNHEY and CDR2 as SVGAGI. The CDR3 region has the DNA TGTGCCAGCACCCGAACGAGTGAAAAACTGTTTTTT. Protein sequence: CASTRTSEKLFF.

This clone showed up just once. The chain couples TRBV2 to TRBJ1-5; D might be TRBD1 (6 bases). CDR3 length: 15 amino acids. Germline V gene lookup returns CDR1 SNHLY and CDR2 FYNNEI. Deletions cut 5 bases from V and 0 bases from J, with 11 bases between. The CDR3 protein is CASSRDTYSNQPQHF. The CDR3 bases are TGTGCCAGCAGTCGGGACACTTATAGCAATCAGCCCCAGCATTTT. The full variable domain, its missing parts supplied by reference TRBV2 and TRBJ1-5, is EPEVTQTPSHQVTQMGQEVILRCVPISNHLYFYWYRQILGQKVEFLVSFYNNEISEKSEIFDDQFSVERPDGSNFTLKIRSTKLEDSAMYFCASSRDTYSNQPQHFGDGTRLSIL.

Only one count was recorded for this clone. This chain links TRBV6-5 with TRBJ1-1, with 7 bases fitting TRBD1. The junction had 5 bases not matched to a gene; V was cut back by 7 bases and J by 6 bases. This CDR3 is built from 12 residues. Germline V lookup: CDR1 MNHEY, CDR2 SVGAGI. The CDR3 is CASIDRAAEAFF. CDR3 bases: TGTGCCAGCATCGACAGGGCGGCTGAAGCTTTCTTT.

CDR3 in amino acids: CASSSGVRYEQYF. The DNA for the CDR3 is TGTGCCAGCAGCTCGGGTGTGCGCTACGAGCAGTACTTC. The chain recombines TRBV7-9 with TRBJ2-7; no firm D call. Germline lookup yields CDR1 SEHNR and CDR2 FQNEAQ (reference sequence). The CDR3 runs 13 residues. The V and J ends lost 4 bases and 3 bases respectively, with 10 bases between them.

The V call is TRBV7-9, the J call TRBJ2-4; the D gene is possibly TRBD1 (6 bases). Germline assignment: CDR1 SEHNR and CDR2 FQNEAQ (reference sequence). There are 17 residues in the CDR3. V was clipped by 1 base and J by 0 bases, with 13 bases between them. In DNA form, the CDR3 reads TGTGCCAGCAGCTTAGTAAGAGGACAGATAGCCAAAAACATTCAGTACTTC. This sequence encodes CASSLVRGQIAKNIQYF.

The chain couples TRBV11-2 to TRBJ2-7, with a tentative D call TRBD1 (6 bases). The CDR3 totals 13 residues. V was trimmed by 1 base and J by 4 bases, leaving 8 bases between them. Germline V CDR1 and CDR2: SGHAT, FQNNGV. The CDR3 coding sequence is TGTGCCAGCAGCTTAGTGGGGGCGTACGAGCAGTACTTC. It yields the protein CASSLVGAYEQYF. The entire variable domain, with the rest obtained from reference TRBV11-2 and TRBJ2-7, is as follows: EAGVAQSPRYKIIEKRQSVAFWCNPISGHATLYWYQQILGQGPKLLIQFQNNGVVDDSQLPKDRFSAERLKGVDSTLKIQPAKLEDSAVYLCASSLVGAYEQYFGPGTRLTVT.

The CDR3 sequence is CASTPPGQGRNEQFF. In nucleotides, the CDR3 is TGTGCCAGCACCCCTCCGGGACAGGGGCGGAATGAGCAGTTCTTC. The V gene is TRBV6-5, the J gene TRBJ2-1, with TRBD1 matching 10 bases. Germline values: CDR1 MNHEY, CDR2 SVGAGI. This CDR3 contains 15 residues. V shed 7 bases, J shed 7 bases, and the junction held 10 bases outside the gene matches.

Here the CDR3 reads CASRPGLVGEKLFF. The CDR3 coding sequence is TGTGCCAGTAGACCGGGACTCGTAGGTGAAAAACTGTTTTTT. The V call is TRBV19, the J call TRBJ1-4; D perhaps matches TRBD1 (5 bases). This CDR3 spans 14 amino acids. The germline V and J ends were trimmed by 6 bases and 7 bases, with 15 bases remaining between them. In germline, CDR1 is LNHDA, CDR2 SQIVND (reference sequence).

CDR3 DNA sequence: TGTGCCTGGTGCTCGGGAGCCACAGATACGCAGTATTTT. Translated, it gives CAWCSGATDTQYF. The V gene is TRBV30, the J gene TRBJ2-3, with D maybe TRBD2 (6 bases). The germline CDR1 and CDR2 sequences are GTSNPN and SVGIG (reference sequence). The CDR3 is made up of 13 amino acids. V was cut by 5 bases and J by 2 bases, with 11 bases left in between. Full variable domain (missing parts from reference TRBV30 and TRBJ2-3): SQTIHQWPATLVQPVGSPLSLECTVEGTSNPNLYWYRQAAGRGLQLLFYSVGIGQISSEVPQNLSASRPQDRQFILSSKKLLLSDSGFYLCAWCSGATDTQYFGPGTRLTVL.

In nucleotides, the CDR3 is TGTGCCAGCAGCGTAGCTTGGGACAGGCCCTCTGAAGCTTTCTTT. It is translated as CASSVAWDRPSEAFF. V gene TRBV9 combines with J gene TRBJ1-1, with 8 bases aligning to TRBD1. The J segment lost 6 bases and the V segment lost 0 bases, leaving 7 bases of the junction unmatched. The length of the CDR3 is 15 residues. Germline V gives CDR1 SGDLS, CDR2 YYNGEE.